These 31 T cell receptor beta chains came from one sample sequenced in a study of T-cell memory formation after mild COVID-19. TCRdb independently ran MiXCR on the 5' RACE reads; one entry per CDR3 protein. The table lists about 560,000 distinct CDR3 sequences, roughly 18% of them singletons. The sample taken for sequencing was PBMCs or a T cell subset sorted from them (not recorded which). These receptors originate from an adult woman who had mild COVID-19 (a few samples of this study predate the infection). Cell type and time point are not known.

The chain couples TRBV28 to TRBJ2-6; no reliable D call. Germline V lookup: CDR1 MDHEN, CDR2 SYDVKM. This CDR3 spans 15 amino acids. V was shortened by 2 bases and J by 3 bases, with 8 bases between the two germline ends. This CDR3 reads CASSLLTFGANVLTF. The DNA of the CDR3 is TGTGCCAGCAGTTTACTGACTTTTGGGGCCAACGTCCTGACTTTC.

The V and J genes are TRBV7-2 and TRBJ1-3; D gene ambiguous. Trimming took 1 base from V and 6 from J, leaving 7 bases between them. Germline V gene data show CDR1 as SGHTA and CDR2 as FQGNSA. The CDR3 spans 13 residues. The CDR3 DNA sequence: TGTGCCAGCAGCTTAGAGGTGTTAAACACCATATATTTT. Translated: CASSLEVLNTIYF.

This clonotype was observed a handful of times. This chain joins TRBV6-2 or TRBV6-3 and TRBJ1-2; D possibly corresponds to TRBD1 (5 bases). V was shortened by 2 bases and J by 1 base, with 14 bases between the two germline ends. Germline loops: CDR1 MNHEY, CDR2 SVGEGT. The CDR3 has 16 amino acids. CDR3 loop: CASSYESGEVNYGYTF. CDR3 bases: TGTGCCAGCAGTTACGAGTCGGGGGAGGTTAACTATGGCTACACCTTC.

A few counts support this clonotype. J is TRBJ2-2 and V is TRBV9, with 10 bases fitting TRBD2. Trimming at V came to 2 bases and at J to 6 bases, leaving 7 bases not matched to a gene. The CDR3 extends over 16 amino acids. In germline, CDR1 is SGDLS, CDR2 YYNGEE. The CDR3 here is CASSVASGSSPGELFF. The CDR3 bases are TGTGCCAGCAGCGTGGCTAGCGGGAGTTCTCCCGGGGAGCTGTTTTTT. The complete variable domain, with remaining parts taken from reference TRBV9 and TRBJ2-2, reads DSGVTQTPKHLITATGQRVTLRCSPRSGDLSVYWYQQSLDQGLQFLIQYYNGEERAKGNILERFSAQQFPDLHSELNLSSLELGDSALYFCASSVASGSSPGELFFGEGSRLTVL.

This clonotype was counted only a few times. This sequence joins TRBV30 and TRBJ1-2; 8 nucleotides align to TRBD1. V trimming: 7 bases; J trimming: 2 bases; junction bases outside the gene matches: 6. Per germline, CDR1 GTSNPN and CDR2 SVGIG (reference sequence). This CDR3 contains 13 residues. CDR3 region: CASQGAANYGYTF. The CDR3 nucleotides are TGTGCCTCTCAGGGGGCCGCAAACTATGGCTACACCTTC.

J is TRBJ2-7 and V is TRBV10-3; D remains ambiguous. Trimming shortened V by 1 base and J by 4 bases, and 11 bases separated the two germline ends. CDR1 and CDR2 from the germline V gene are ENHRY and SYGVKD. This CDR3 contains 14 residues. In DNA form, the CDR3 reads TGTGCCATCAGTGAGTTAGTGGGCGGATACGAGCAGTACTTC. Protein product: CAISELVGGYEQYF.

This clonotype was seen a few times. This chain uses TRBV6-1 with TRBJ1-5, with a weak D call TRBD1 (5 bases). There are 13 residues in the CDR3. The germline V gene encodes CDR1 MNHNS and CDR2 SASEGT. V was cut by 9 bases and J by 4 bases, with 13 bases left in between. The CDR3 sequence is CASGGTANQPQHF. The DNA for the CDR3 is TGTGCCAGTGGGGGGACGGCTAATCAGCCCCAGCATTTT.

The chain links TRBV6-5 to TRBJ1-6, with D maybe TRBD1 (5 bases). V was clipped by 0 bases and J by 5 bases, with 14 bases between them. The CDR3 is made up of 17 amino acids. Germline V gives CDR1 MNHEY, CDR2 SVGAGI. CDR3 loop: CASSYSGREWNNSPLHF. The CDR3 DNA reads as TGTGCCAGCAGTTACTCGGGCAGGGAGTGGAATAATTCACCCCTCCACTTT.

The V gene is TRBV12-3 or TRBV12-4, the J gene TRBJ1-5, with D unresolved. V was shortened by 4 bases and J by 1 base, with 8 bases between the two germline ends. The CDR3 extends over 14 amino acids. The CDR3 sequence is CASSYGISNQPQHF. Written as DNA, the CDR3 is TGTGCCAGCAGTTACGGGATAAGCAATCAGCCCCAGCATTTT.

V usage is TRBV7-2 and J usage is TRBJ1-1; a possible D gene is TRBD1 (5 bases). The CDR3 sequence is 15 residues long. The ends were cut back, 5 bases at V and 3 bases at J, with 16 bases in the middle. In germline, CDR1 is SGHTA, CDR2 FQGNSA. Here the CDR3 reads CASSKRVRGDTEAFF. The CDR3 DNA follows: TGTGCCAGCAGCAAGCGGGTCCGGGGGGACACTGAAGCTTTCTTT.

The V call is TRBV6-2 or TRBV6-3, the J call TRBJ2-7; possible D gene TRBD2, 6 bases. This CDR3 spans 15 amino acids. Germline assignment: CDR1 MNHEY and CDR2 SVGEGT. The V and J ends lost 10 bases and 1 base respectively, with 20 bases between them. The CDR3 protein is CATEGRDRGSYEQYF. CDR3 bases: TGTGCCACAGAGGGGCGGGACCGAGGGTCCTACGAGCAGTACTTC.

This clonotype was counted only a few times. The chain uses TRBV12-3 or TRBV12-4 and TRBJ1-1; 9 bases line up with TRBD1. The CDR3 spans 16 residues. Unmatched junction bases numbered 13, after V lost 6 bases and J lost 5 bases. This CDR3 is CASRRGGTGGSTEAFF. Written as DNA, the CDR3 is TGTGCCAGCAGGAGGGGGGGTACAGGGGGCAGTACTGAAGCTTTCTTT.

The chain couples TRBV7-2 to TRBJ2-1, with a possible D match to TRBD2 (6 bases). CDR3 length: 17 residues. V lost 1 base to trimming and J lost 0 bases, with 13 bases between them. Germline lookup yields CDR1 SGHTA and CDR2 FQGNSA. DNA for the CDR3: TGTGCCAGCAGCTTAGTAGGGACTCCGAGCTCCTACAATGAGCAGTTCTTC. Translated: CASSLVGTPSSYNEQFF. Using reference TRBV7-2 and TRBJ2-1 for the parts outside the CDR3, the full variable domain is GAGVSQSPSNKVTEKGKDVELRCDPISGHTALYWYRQSLGQGLEFLIYFQGNSAPDKSGLPSDRFSAERTGGSVSTLTIQRTQQEDSAVYLCASSLVGTPSSYNEQFFGPGTRLTVL.

A few counts support this clonotype. The rearrangement links TRBV18 to TRBJ2-7; D is unresolved. The CDR3 extends over 13 amino acids. V lost 0 bases to trimming and J lost 3 bases, with 6 bases between them. CDR1 and CDR2 (germline): KGHSH, LQKENI. Here the CDR3 reads CASSPPNIYEQYF. For the CDR3, the DNA is TGTGCCAGCTCACCACCGAACATCTACGAGCAGTACTTC.

The CDR3 DNA follows: TGCGCCAGCAGCTTAGGGTCGTACAGCACAGATACGCAGTATTTT. Its translation: CASSLGSYSTDTQYF. The chain combines TRBV5-1 with TRBJ2-3, with D unclear. Germline V gives CDR1 SGHRS, CDR2 YFSETQ. There are 15 residues in the CDR3. The V end was cut by 2 bases, the J end by 0 bases, with 10 bases between.

This clonotype has more than one count but fewer than ten. The chain uses TRBV29-1 and TRBJ2-7; D perhaps matches TRBD2 (6 bases). The CDR3 is 13 amino acids. Trimming cost V 6 bases and J 6 bases, with 18 bases left between them. Germline-derived CDR1 and CDR2 are SQVTM and ANQGSEA. For the CDR3, the DNA is TGCAGCGTCGTGATGGGGGACGGGGGCGAGCAGTACTTC. It translates to CSVVMGDGGEQYF.

This clonotype was detected many times. The J gene is TRBJ2-1, the V gene TRBV6-2 or TRBV6-3; 11 bases agree with TRBD2. The CDR3 totals 17 residues. J was trimmed by 0 bases and V by 5 bases; bases with no gene match: 6. Germline V gene data show CDR1 as MNHEY and CDR2 as SVGEGT. The CDR3 spells CASSGLAGPHSYNEQFF. The CDR3 coding sequence is TGTGCCAGCAGTGGACTAGCGGGTCCTCACTCCTACAATGAGCAGTTCTTC.

This clonotype was recorded a few times. This chain connects TRBV25-1 to TRBJ2-5; the D gene is possibly TRBD1 (5 bases). Trimming removed 0 bases from V and 0 bases from J, with 11 bases in between. From germline, CDR1 is MGHDK and CDR2 SYGVNS. The CDR3 runs 16 residues. The CDR3 DNA follows: TGTGCCAGCAGTGAATATAGGGGCAGGGACCAAGAGACCCAGTACTTC. Protein: CASSEYRGRDQETQYF.

V usage is TRBV13 and J usage is TRBJ2-7; D is perhaps TRBD1 or TRBD2 (6 bases each). This CDR3 spans 16 amino acids. Germline V gene data show CDR1 as PRHDT and CDR2 as FYEKMQ (reference sequence). Trimming removed 3 bases from V and 9 bases from J, with 24 bases in between. The CDR3 protein is CASSFYQGRGPGVQYF. CDR3 DNA sequence: TGTGCCAGCAGCTTTTACCAGGGACGGGGGCCGGGTGTGCAGTACTTC.

The chain has TRBV9 and TRBJ1-1; the D gene is possibly TRBD1 (6 bases). Between the trimmed V and J ends, which lost 0 bases and 6 bases, there was a span of 9 bases. Germline V gene lookup returns CDR1 SGDLS and CDR2 YYNGEE. There are 13 residues in the CDR3. The CDR3 sequence is CASSVAQGSEAFF. The CDR3 nucleotides are TGTGCCAGCAGCGTAGCTCAGGGGTCTGAAGCTTTCTTT.

The rearrangement uses TRBV27 and TRBJ2-7; 10 bases are shared with TRBD2. Germline V lookup: CDR1 MNHEY, CDR2 SMNVEV (reference sequence). V shed 8 bases and J 3 bases; nucleotides not matched to a gene: 13. This CDR3 contains 16 residues. The CDR3 DNA reads as TGTGCCAGCTGGGGGACTAGCGCCCCGGCGGACTACGAGCAGTACTTC. Encoded protein: CASWGTSAPADYEQYF.

The V call is TRBV20-1, the J call TRBJ1-5; 8 bases fit TRBD1. This CDR3 comprises 15 residues. The germline CDR1 and CDR2 sequences are DFQATT and SNEGSKA (reference sequence). J lost 2 bases, V lost 3 bases, and 6 bases had no gene match. The CDR3 sequence is CSARSTGAGNQPQHF. The DNA of the CDR3 is TGCAGTGCTAGGTCGACAGGGGCGGGCAATCAGCCCCAGCATTTT.

The chain links TRBV5-1 to TRBJ2-7; 7 bases map to TRBD2. Germline V CDR1 and CDR2: SGHRS, YFSETQ. The CDR3 is made up of 15 amino acids. The V and J ends lost 5 bases and 0 bases, in that order; junction bases with no gene match: 8. The CDR3 sequence: CASRPGLVDSYEQYF. CDR3 in DNA: TGCGCCAGCAGACCAGGACTAGTAGACTCCTACGAGCAGTACTTC. The entire variable domain, with the rest obtained from reference TRBV5-1 and TRBJ2-7, is as follows: KAGVTQTPRYLIKTRGQQVTLSCSPISGHRSVSWYQQTPGQGLQFLFEYFSETQRNKGNFPGRFSGRQFSNSRSEMNVSTLELGDSALYLCASRPGLVDSYEQYFGPGTRLTVT.

This clonotype was counted only a few times. The V and J genes are TRBV4-3 and TRBJ2-7, with TRBD2 matching over 11 bases. V gave up 0 bases and J gave up 4 bases; unmatched junction bases: 8. From germline, CDR1 is LGHNA and CDR2 YSLEER. This CDR3 has 17 amino acids. Written as DNA, the CDR3 is TGCGCCAGCAGCCAAGATTCTAGCGGGAGGTTGGGTTACGAGCAGTACTTC. Translated: CASSQDSSGRLGYEQYF.

This clonotype was seen more than once but under ten times. The chain links TRBV30 to TRBJ2-1; tentatively, D is TRBD1 (6 bases). V dropped 2 bases and J dropped 6 bases, with 11 bases sitting between them. The CDR3 loop spans 13 amino acids. Germline assignment: CDR1 GTSNPN and CDR2 SVGIG (reference sequence). In DNA, the CDR3 is TGTGCCTGGAGTCTGATACAGGGCAATGAGCAGTTCTTC. Amino acids: CAWSLIQGNEQFF.

This sequence joins TRBV12-3 or TRBV12-4 and TRBJ2-3; D is perhaps TRBD2 (6 bases). Trimming left V 6 bases short and J 4 bases short, with 17 bases between. The CDR3 covers 15 residues. As DNA, the CDR3 is TGTGCCAGCAGGGGACTTACGAAGGTCCCAGATACGCAGTATTTT. Translating it yields CASRGLTKVPDTQYF.

The CDR3 nucleotides read TGTGCCAGCAGCTTGTGGCCGCCCTCCGGCGATAATTCACCCCTCCACTTT. As protein: CASSLWPPSGDNSPLHF. J is TRBJ1-6 and V is TRBV5-4, with D uncertain. The germline V gene has CDR1 SGHNT and CDR2 YYREEE (reference sequence). There are 17 residues in the CDR3. V lost 1 base and J lost 5, with 16 bases in between. Looking up the rest from reference TRBV5-4 and TRBJ1-6 gives the full variable domain: ETGVTQSPTHLIKTRGQQVTLRCSSQSGHNTVSWYQQALGQGPQFIFQYYREEENGRGNFPPRFSGLQFPNYSSELNVNALELDDSALYLCASSLWPPSGDNSPLHFGNGTRLTVT.

The genes are TRBV15 and TRBJ1-2; D remains unclear. Germline lookup yields CDR1 LNHNV and CDR2 YYDKDF (reference sequence). V lost 1 base and J 2 bases, leaving 5 bases between the germline ends. The CDR3 is 13 residues long. Written as DNA, the CDR3 is TGTGCCACCAGCAGAGCTCGGAACTATGGCTACACCTTC. Translation gives CATSRARNYGYTF.

V usage is TRBV12-5 and J usage is TRBJ2-7, with TRBD2 matching 8 bases. The germline V gene has CDR1 LGHNT and CDR2 FRNRAP. V lost 6 bases, J lost 6 bases, and 7 bases stayed unmatched. CDR3 size: 13 residues. CDR3 amino acids: CASGASGTSEQYF. In DNA, the CDR3 is TGTGCTAGTGGAGCCTCCGGGACTAGCGAGCAGTACTTC.

The chain joins TRBV12-3 or TRBV12-4 to TRBJ2-3; either TRBD1 or TRBD2 may fit D (5 bases each). The ends were cut back, 2 bases at V and 1 base at J, with 10 bases in the middle. The CDR3 is 15 amino acids. CDR3 bases: TGTGCCAGCAGTTTATATGGGGGACGCACAGATACGCAGTATTTT. Amino acid sequence: CASSLYGGRTDTQYF.

A few counts support this clonotype. The J gene is TRBJ1-5, the V gene TRBV4-2, with D possibly matching TRBD1 (6 bases). The CDR3 sequence is 16 residues long. Trimming took off 0 bases at V and 3 bases at J, with 12 bases between the two ends. Germline CDR1 LGHNA, CDR2 YNFKEQ. The CDR3: CASSQDPGDINQPQHF. CDR3 nucleotide sequence: TGTGCCAGCAGCCAAGATCCAGGGGATATCAATCAGCCCCAGCATTTT.